The T cell receptor (beta chain) under discussion was sequenced for a study of T cells in Graves' hyperthyroidism and ophthalmopathy. For the study at large: Pretreatment peripheral blood was obtained at initial diagnosis. Study-level points and caveats: Ophthalmopathy cases were set apart from stable hyperthyroidism by a 13 V-J model. Ophthalmopathy onset followed model prediction by a median approximately 5.9 months.

In this sample, this clonotype turned up a few times. Its antigen is unidentified. Uncontrolled infection, other autoimmune disease, pregnancy or lactation barred patients from enrollment. RNA transcripts gave rise to amplified TCR beta CDR3 regions. Using the HTBI primer set, a first-round RT-PCR was run on the TCR CDR3. TCRdb analysed the multiplex PCR reads with MiXCR anew, one entry per CDR3 protein. Found here are fewer than 600,000 distinct CDR3 sequences, less than 15% of them singletons; the top ten hold approximately 14%. Sample: blood. This receptor was identified in a woman aged 35 to 49 with Graves' hyperthyroidism.

The CDR3 loop is CASSLEVTRDTQYF. CDR3 nucleotides: TGTGCCAGCAGCTTAGAAGTGACGAGAGATACGCAGTATTTT. This chain connects TRBV11-2 to TRBJ2-3; no clear D. Germline V gene lookup returns CDR1 SGHAT and CDR2 FQNNGV. V dropped 0 bases and J dropped 5 bases, with 9 bases sitting between them. The CDR3 runs to 14 residues.